This TCR beta chain is drawn from a study of blood T cell repertoires in COVID-19 (dated by TCRdb to 2020 to 2022). Turning to the overall study: Collaborator samples came from the United States, Italy and Spain and covered acute and convalescent phases of COVID-19. The prospective study material was composed of cDNA or gDNA derived from T cells, B-cell-depleted T cells, or PBMCs. The dataset comprised deeply sampled blood TCRbeta repertoires from subjects exposed to, actively infected with, or recovered from COVID-19. A freely available public database, intended as a resource for researchers studying the immune response to SARS-CoV-2, is where the repertoires were released. The samples were drawn from the first 160 participants of the ongoing ImmuneRACE study and from 1,254 subjects provided by 6 global collaborators. A de-identified subject ID, COVID-19 status, age in years and sex were almost always included in the sample metadata. Where HLA class I and class II types were available, the types were taken from metadata supplied by the sample provider, not from assay-based typing.

Collaborating institutions collected whole blood in K2EDTA tubes following their own protocols. For TCRbeta analysis, collaborator samples were shipped as frozen whole blood, as isolated PBMCs, or as DNA extracted from either sample type. Study-level results and caveats: The quantity of clinical and demographic metadata differed by source and by participant and was supplied without curation.

A remark on this clone: What this receptor recognizes is not known. There are no base qualities to consult, and no much larger clone falls within one base.

TCRbeta CDR3 regions were amplified from genomic DNA by means of the immunoSEQ Assay, a bias-controlled multiplex PCR. In the original analysis: The number of nucleated cells in each sample was estimated by amplification of reference gene primers within the assay. Sequence reads were collapsed and filtered to measure the absolute abundance of every unique TCRbeta CDR3 rearrangement. For each sample, productive Simpson clonality was calculated as the square root of Simpson's diversity index across productive rearrangements. TCRdb mirrors the immuneACCESS table, restricted to in-frame sequences. Some clones are absent from its copies; in checked studies, under half trace to an unresolved V gene, and the reason for the others is unknown. Clone size and the V and J calls come from that table; the DNA yielded D and trimming. The sample has some 51,000 clones on record, about 93% of them singletons. The ten top clones hold approximately 15% of the sample.

The sequenced sample consisted of peripheral blood. The TCR comes from a human donor with active COVID-19. The donor label of this sample is uncertain.

The CDR3 loop reads CASSSSGGGTDTQYF. The sequenced DNA: TGTGCCAGCAGTTCATCAGGGGGAGGCACAGATACGCAGTATTTT. The chain is encoded by TRBV5-4 joined to TRBJ2-3, and TRBD1 matches 7 of the central bases. The CDR3 numbers 15 residues from cysteine through phenylalanine. Just the 45-base CDR3 DNA is kept, in frame starting at base 1. Trimming removed 5 bases from V and 1 base from J; the gene matches leave 7 bases unexplained. Via the germline V gene (reference sequence), CDR1 is SGHNT and CDR2 YYREEE.